Listed here are 21 T cell receptor beta chains from one sample, sequenced in a study of PD-1 blockade in classical Hodgkin lymphoma. Every patient experienced relapse after autologous stem cell transplantation, and brentuximab vedotin exposure varied. Clones were read by immunoSEQ multiplex PCR, and TCRdb kept only the in-frame ones, dropping some. Of about 17,000 clones in the sample, over 60% were seen once. The specimen was peripheral blood mononuclear cells (PBMCs), collected before the second cycle of nivolumab. Receptor source: a human donor with classical Hodgkin lymphoma.

This clone was found a few times. This chain links TRBV28 with TRBJ2-2, with D perhaps assigned TRBD1 or TRBD2 (5 bases each). Germline-derived CDR1 and CDR2 are MDHEN and SYDVKM. Trimming stripped 7 bases from V and 5 bases from J, with 14 bases between. The CDR3 is 14 amino acids. The CDR3 sequence is CASTLGGRTGELFF. The CDR3 DNA reads as TGTGCCAGCACCCTTGGGGGTAGGACCGGGGAGCTGTTTTTT.

This clone came up once. The chain uses TRBV28 and TRBJ1-4; no definite D call. The CDR3 totals 14 residues. Trimming took 6 bases from V and 0 from J, leaving 8 bases between them. The germline V gene has CDR1 MDHEN and CDR2 SYDVKM. The CDR3 DNA reads as TGTGCCAGCAGCCCCCCCGCAACTAATGAAAAACTGTTTTTT. It is translated as CASSPPATNEKLFF.

This chain connects TRBV10-3 to TRBJ2-7; 9 nucleotides agree with TRBD2. The CDR3 contains 15 residues. Unmatched junction bases numbered 7, after V lost 0 bases and J lost 7 bases. Germline V gene data show CDR1 as ENHRY and CDR2 as SYGVKD. This CDR3 is CAISESSGRGGEQYF. The CDR3 DNA follows: TGTGCCATCAGTGAGTCTAGCGGGAGAGGTGGGGAGCAGTACTTC.

The CDR3 region has the DNA TGTGCCAGCAGCTTCGGGACAGGGCTCTACGAGCAGTACTTC. Amino acid sequence: CASSFGTGLYEQYF. V and J are TRBV7-8 and TRBJ2-5; TRBD1 aligns across 9 bases. The J call is in doubt because the DNA end fits TRBJ2-7 better. The germline V gene encodes CDR1 SGHVS and CDR2 FQNEAQ. The CDR3 totals 14 residues.

The chain has TRBV7-6 and TRBJ2-7; 7 bases are shared with TRBD1. Germline V gene data show CDR1 as SGHVS and CDR2 as FNYEAQ. There are 15 residues in the CDR3. Unmatched junction bases numbered 6, after V lost 0 bases and J lost 4 bases. DNA of the CDR3: TGTGCCAGCAGCTTAGCCCCCGGACAGGCATACGAGCAGTACTTC. Translating it yields CASSLAPGQAYEQYF.

V and J are TRBV7-9 and TRBJ2-6; D possibly corresponds to TRBD1 (6 bases). The CDR3 runs to 16 residues. The germline CDR1 and CDR2 sequences are SEHNR and FQNEAQ (reference sequence). V lost 5 bases and J lost 6, with 17 bases in between. The CDR3 reads CASSINTGYQANVLTF. The CDR3 DNA sequence: TGTGCCAGCAGCATTAATACAGGGTACCAGGCCAACGTCCTGACTTTC.

This clone came up a few times. The chain carries TRBV7-9 and TRBJ2-7; D is perhaps TRBD2 (6 bases). Per germline, CDR1 SEHNR and CDR2 FQNEAQ (reference sequence). This CDR3 has 18 amino acids. The V gene lost 5 bases and the J gene lost 0 bases, with 23 bases spanning the gap. CDR3 amino acids: CASSPLGRTGTRSYEQYF. The CDR3 coding sequence is TGTGCCAGCAGCCCTTTGGGACGTACCGGGACTCGCTCCTACGAGCAGTACTTC.

J is TRBJ1-2 and V is TRBV30; TRBD1 agrees at 7 bases. V lost 2 bases to trimming and J lost 4 bases; unmatched junction nucleotides: 10. Germline V gives CDR1 GTSNPN, CDR2 SVGIG (reference sequence). CDR3 length: 15 amino acids. This chain's CDR3 is CAWSRDQGDGYGYTF. CDR3 nucleotide sequence: TGTGCCTGGAGTAGGGACCAGGGGGATGGCTATGGCTACACCTTC. Full variable domain (remainder filled in from reference TRBV30 and TRBJ1-2): SQTIHQWPATLVQPVGSPLSLECTVEGTSNPNLYWYRQAAGRGLQLLFYSVGIGQISSEVPQNLSASRPQDRQFILSSKKLLLSDSGFYLCAWSRDQGDGYGYTFGSGTRLTVV.

The chain employs TRBV28 and TRBJ2-5, with 8 bases that match TRBD2. The closer fit of TRBJ2-7 to the DNA end suggests the J call may be wrong. The germline gives CDR1 MDHEN, CDR2 SYDVKM. This CDR3 is 14 amino acids long. This CDR3 is CASSLLAGSYEQYF. Here the CDR3 DNA reads TGTGCCAGCAGTTTGCTAGCGGGTTCCTACGAGCAGTACTTC.

This clone was detected only once. The rearrangement uses TRBV5-6 and TRBJ2-1, with D unresolved. The V end was cut by 0 bases, the J end by 8 bases, with 9 bases between. This CDR3 contains 13 residues. CDR1 is SGHDT and CDR2 is YYEEEE in the germline V gene. CDR3 sequence reads: CASSLGPQDEQFF. As DNA, the CDR3 is TGTGCCAGCAGCTTGGGCCCCCAGGATGAGCAGTTCTTC. The whole variable domain, filled in from reference TRBV5-6 and TRBJ2-1, reads DAGVTQSPTHLIKTRGQQVTLRCSPKSGHDTVSWYQQALGQGPQFIFQYYEEEERQRGNFPDRFSGHQFPNYSSELNVNALLLGDSALYLCASSLGPQDEQFFGPGTRLTVL.

This clone was seen more than once but under ten times. One end of the junction does not line up with germline, which may come from a read error. The chain is built from TRBV6-4 and TRBJ2-7; 8 bases line up with TRBD1. The CDR3 spans 14 residues. Germline V lookup: CDR1 MRHNA, CDR2 SNTAGT. CDR3 amino acids: CASSGRQGCASSDF. The CDR3 DNA reads as TGTGCCAGCAGTGGCCGACAGGGGTGCGCTAGTTCAGACTTC.

By frequency in the sample, this clone is medium-sized. The chain is built from TRBV27 and TRBJ2-1, with TRBD1 matching over 7 bases. The junction had 5 bases not matched to a gene; V was cut back by 6 bases and J by 0 bases. CDR3 length equals 15 residues. Germline V lookup: CDR1 MNHEY, CDR2 SMNVEV (reference sequence). The CDR3 DNA reads TGTGCCAGCAGCTCAGGGGGAGTCTCCTACAATGAGCAGTTCTTC. Amino acid sequence: CASSSGGVSYNEQFF.

V and J are TRBV28 and TRBJ2-5; tentatively, D is TRBD1 (6 bases). V was cut by 1 base and J by 4 bases, with 13 bases left in between. The CDR3 has 15 residues. Germline V lookup: CDR1 MDHEN, CDR2 SYDVKM. The CDR3 sequence: CASSLFTGWAETQYF. Written as DNA, the CDR3 is TGTGCCAGCAGTTTATTTACAGGGTGGGCAGAGACCCAGTACTTC.

The genes are TRBV27 and TRBJ2-1, with a tentative D call TRBD2 (5 bases). Germline V gene data show CDR1 as MNHEY and CDR2 as SMNVEV (reference sequence). V was cut by 6 bases and J by 0 bases, with 9 bases left in between. This CDR3 is built from 14 residues. In DNA form, the CDR3 reads TGTGCCAGCAGCGTAGGGAGCTCCTACAATGAGCAGTTCTTC. Its translation is CASSVGSSYNEQFF.

This clone has more than one count but fewer than ten. This rearrangement joins TRBV19 to TRBJ1-2; the D is unclear. The length of the CDR3 is 12 residues. Germline V gene sequence: CDR1 LNHDA, CDR2 SQIVND (reference sequence). The germline V and J ends were trimmed by 3 bases and 8 bases, with 10 bases remaining between them. The CDR3 is CASSIREGGYTF. CDR3 sequence (DNA): TGTGCCAGTAGTATCCGTGAGGGAGGCTACACCTTC.

V is TRBV23-1 and J is TRBJ1-2; TRBD1 agrees at 9 bases. TRBV23-1 is known as an ORF, though its function is uncertain. Losses at the gene ends were 6 bases for V and 7 bases for J; bases not matched to a gene: 6. The CDR3 covers 13 residues. The CDR3 here is CASRGQGRSGYTF. CDR3 sequence (DNA): TGCGCCAGCAGGGGACAGGGACGTTCTGGCTACACCTTC.

This clone has more than one count but fewer than ten. This chain connects TRBV19 to TRBJ1-2; 8 bases map to TRBD1. CDR3 length equals 13 residues. Germline CDR1 is LNHDA and CDR2 is SQIVND (reference sequence). The junction had 3 bases not matched to a gene; V was cut back by 4 bases and J by 5 bases. In nucleotides, the CDR3 is TGTGCCAGTAGTACCGGGACAGGATATGGCTACACCTTC. It encodes CASSTGTGYGYTF.

This clone was detected a few times. V is TRBV5-1 and J is TRBJ2-2, with 7 bases identical to TRBD2. V lost 4 bases, J lost 4 bases, and 7 bases stayed unmatched. Germline V gene data show CDR1 as SGHRS and CDR2 as YFSETQ. This CDR3 has 15 residues. The CDR3 here is CASSHQREGTGELFF. CDR3 DNA sequence: TGCGCCAGCAGCCATCAGCGGGAAGGCACCGGGGAGCTGTTTTTT.

The gene calls are TRBV7-3 and TRBJ2-7; 12 nucleotides align to TRBD2. The CDR3 extends over 17 amino acids. Germline values: CDR1 SGHTA, CDR2 FQGTGA. Trimming took 0 bases from V and 5 from J; bases not matched to a gene: 8. The CDR3 DNA reads TGTGCCAGCAGCTTAACTTCTAGCGGGAGGGTGGACGACGAGCAGTACTTC. Translated: CASSLTSSGRVDDEQYF.

The chain has TRBV2 and TRBJ1-1; no clear D gene. This CDR3 is 12 amino acids long. Germline V CDR1 and CDR2: SNHLY, FYNNEI. Trimming took off 8 bases at V and 4 bases at J, with 11 bases between the two ends. This CDR3 reads CASLRGGTEAFF. Here the CDR3 DNA reads TGTGCCAGCCTCCGCGGAGGCACTGAAGCTTTCTTT.

The chain combines TRBV6-5 with TRBJ2-5; D tentatively fits TRBD1 or TRBD2 (6 bases each). V was shortened by 6 bases and J by 9 bases, with 20 bases between the two germline ends. The CDR3 sequence is 14 residues long. The germline V gene encodes CDR1 MNHEY and CDR2 SVGAGI. This CDR3 is CASSTPGAPGAQYF. The CDR3 nucleotides read TGTGCCAGCAGCACTCCAGGGGCCCCGGGGGCCCAGTACTTC.